The 23 T cell receptor beta chains listed next were all sequenced from one sample in a study of T cells expressing NK-cell markers. TCRdb re-called the 5' RACE reads, yielding one record per CDR3 amino acid sequence without DNA. The table for this sample gives hundreds of thousands of distinct CDR3 sequences. Sequenced input: blood T cells: a sorted CD56 or NKG2C T cell subset, CD4+ or CD8+ T cells, or bulk PBMC T cells (not recorded which). Source of these receptors: a woman between 18 and 75 years old in good health.

CDR3 protein: CASSLVGTGNYGYTF. The chain joins TRBV7-2 to TRBJ1-2; TCRdb reports TRBD1, a call that lacks DNA to check it against. The CDR3 is 15 residues long. Germline lookup yields CDR1 SGHTA and CDR2 FQGNSA.

The chain joins TRBV20-1 to TRBJ1-1; TCRdb's D call of TRBD1 is untestable without DNA. CDR1 and CDR2 from the germline V gene are DFQATT and SNEGSKA (reference sequence). The CDR3 totals 14 residues. This CDR3 is CRGVAGGPNTEAFF.

V is TRBV11-2 and J is TRBJ2-5; there is no DNA to check the TCRdb D call of TRBD1. Germline assignment: CDR1 SGHAT and CDR2 FQNNGV. The CDR3 extends over 15 amino acids. This chain's CDR3 is CASSLGLDRFETQYF.

The CDR3 loop is CSAGTGYEKLFF. The chain couples TRBV20-1 to TRBJ1-4; TCRdb proposes TRBD1, but this gene call is untestable without DNA. CDR3 length equals 12 residues. Germline CDR1 is DFQATT and CDR2 is SNEGSKA (reference sequence).

The chain carries TRBV4-1 and TRBJ1-6. From germline, CDR1 is MGHRA and CDR2 YSYEKL. The CDR3 totals 14 residues. CDR3 protein: CASSQYDPNTPLHF.

The rearrangement joins TRBV4-3 to TRBJ2-1; TCRdb's D call, TRBD2, is unchecked because there is no DNA. The V gene's germline CDR1 is LGHNA and CDR2 YSLEER. The CDR3 runs to 14 residues. CDR3 sequence reads: CASSQAGLAGEQFF.

This chain connects TRBV4-1 to TRBJ2-1. The CDR3 consists of 14 residues. Germline V gene lookup returns CDR1 MGHRA and CDR2 YSYEKL. The CDR3 sequence: CASSRTQSYNEQFF.

The chain employs TRBV3-1 and TRBJ1-1. The CDR3 covers 12 residues. Germline CDR1 and CDR2: LGHDT and YNNKEL (reference sequence). The CDR3 sequence is CASSQRGTEAFF.

This chain's CDR3 is CSGLTGSSYNEQFF. The V call is TRBV29-1, the J call TRBJ2-1. The germline V gene encodes CDR1 SQVTM and CDR2 ANQGSEA. CDR3 size: 14 residues.

J is TRBJ2-7 and V is TRBV20-1. Germline CDR1 and CDR2: DFQATT and SNEGSKA (reference sequence). The CDR3 is 14 residues long. CDR3 protein: CSASTSGSSYEQYF.

The rearrangement uses TRBV28 and TRBJ1-1; without DNA, the TCRdb call of TRBD1 cannot be checked. There are 13 residues in the CDR3. The germline V gene has CDR1 MDHEN and CDR2 SYDVKM. The CDR3 sequence: CASRGPLNTEAFF.

The V and J genes are TRBV20-1 and TRBJ1-4; TCRdb selects TRBD1, and the lack of DNA leaves this call unchecked. Per germline, CDR1 DFQATT and CDR2 SNEGSKA (reference sequence). This CDR3 region has 14 residues. CDR3 residues: CSARGDRFNEKLFF.

V and J are TRBV27 and TRBJ2-1; TCRdb's assignment of TRBD1 cannot be checked, as there is no DNA. This CDR3 spans 14 amino acids. Germline-derived CDR1 and CDR2 are MNHEY and SMNVEV (reference sequence). This chain's CDR3 is CASRPGQTYNEQFF.

This chain uses TRBV5-1 with TRBJ2-5. Germline CDR1 reads SGHRS; CDR2 reads YFSETQ. This CDR3 spans 13 amino acids. The CDR3 sequence: CASRTPYQETQYF.

The V and J genes are TRBV28 and TRBJ2-7; TCRdb designates TRBD1, a call that cannot be tested without DNA. The germline gives CDR1 MDHEN, CDR2 SYDVKM. This CDR3 contains 14 residues. The CDR3 reads CASIRDRVSYEQYF.

The chain employs TRBV20-1 and TRBJ2-3; TCRdb calls TRBD1, which cannot be checked without DNA. In germline, CDR1 is DFQATT, CDR2 SNEGSKA (reference sequence). The CDR3 has 12 amino acids. The CDR3 protein is CSATRVTDTQYF.

This chain joins TRBV28 and TRBJ1-4; no DNA is available, so the TRBD1 call from TCRdb remains unchecked. The V gene's germline CDR1 is MDHEN and CDR2 SYDVKM. This CDR3 has 16 residues. CDR3 amino acids: CASSFPRQGRGEKLFF.

This chain links TRBV11-2 with TRBJ2-3. Germline assignment: CDR1 SGHAT and CDR2 FQNNGV. The CDR3 covers 15 residues. The CDR3 region is CASSLISGFTDTQYF.

CDR3 region: CSAYGQGGRTGELFF. The genes are TRBV20-1 and TRBJ2-2; absent DNA, TCRdb's TRBD1 call cannot be checked. There are 15 residues in the CDR3. Germline assignment: CDR1 DFQATT and CDR2 SNEGSKA (reference sequence).

The genes are TRBV5-1 and TRBJ2-7; as DNA is missing, the TRBD1 call by TCRdb cannot be tested. Germline CDR1 and CDR2: SGHRS and YFSETQ. The CDR3 extends over 14 amino acids. The CDR3: CASSLAGTGGEQYF.

The gene calls are TRBV5-1 and TRBJ2-1; TCRdb's assignment of TRBD2 cannot be checked, as there is no DNA. Germline V gene sequence: CDR1 SGHRS, CDR2 YFSETQ. The CDR3 contains 16 residues. The CDR3 protein is CASSLGLAASYNEQFF.

The V gene is TRBV7-2, the J gene TRBJ2-1; TCRdb indicates TRBD2, and absent DNA this call remains unverified. Germline CDR1 is SGHTA and CDR2 is FQGNSA. This CDR3 contains 14 residues. The CDR3 loop is CASSLLHGLNEQFF.

J is TRBJ2-7 and V is TRBV29-1; checking the TCRdb D call of TRBD2 is not possible without DNA. Germline V lookup: CDR1 SQVTM, CDR2 ANQGSEA. The CDR3 loop spans 14 amino acids. The chain's CDR3 is CSGTSGRGSYEQYF.